This entry lists 9 T cell receptor beta chains sequenced from one sample in a study of cytomegalovirus exposure and HLA in healthy donors. 13 Jbeta primers and 60 Vbeta primers were used for the PCR. The table came from immunoSEQ multiplex PCR; TCRdb's copy has only in-frame clones and leaves some out. This sample yields approximately 100,000 clones, of which 76% are seen a single time; less than 15% belongs to the top ten. The sample was PBMCs. The origin of the receptors is a woman in her thirties or forties in good health and CMV-seropositive.

CDR3 nucleotide sequence: TGTGCCAGCAGTTTGGTCGGGGGAAACACCATATATTTT. This sequence encodes CASSLVGGNTIYF. This chain joins TRBV27 and TRBJ1-3; D is undetermined. Trimming took off 3 bases at V and 4 bases at J, with 7 bases between the two ends. The germline V gene encodes CDR1 MNHEY and CDR2 SMNVEV (reference sequence). The CDR3 loop spans 13 amino acids.

The CDR3: CASRGQQNTEAFF. CDR3 in DNA: TGTGCCAGCAGGGGACAGCAGAACACTGAAGCTTTCTTT. This chain connects TRBV6-6 to TRBJ1-1, with 7 nucleotides matching TRBD1. Trimming at V came to 6 bases and at J to 1 base, leaving 2 bases not matched to a gene. CDR1 is MNHNY, CDR2 SVGAGI, per germline (reference sequence). The CDR3 spans 13 residues.

The genes are TRBV27 and TRBJ2-1, with a weak D call TRBD2 (5 bases). Germline assignment: CDR1 MNHEY and CDR2 SMNVEV (reference sequence). The CDR3 extends over 12 amino acids. Trimming stripped 3 bases from V and 9 bases from J, with 9 bases between. For the CDR3, the DNA is TGTGCCAGCAGTTTTCTAGGGAGTGAGCAGTTCTTC. Protein product: CASSFLGSEQFF.

This chain connects TRBV10-3 to TRBJ2-1; D perhaps matches TRBD2 (5 bases). V lost 8 bases and J 7 bases, leaving 12 bases between the germline ends. The CDR3 spans 12 residues. Per the germline V gene, CDR1 is ENHRY and CDR2 is SYGVKD. The CDR3 is CAIAGNHNEQFF. The CDR3 region has the DNA TGTGCCATCGCCGGGAACCATAATGAGCAGTTCTTC.

The chain joins TRBV7-2 to TRBJ2-3, with 7 bases aligning to TRBD1. The V and J ends lost 1 base and 2 bases, in that order; junction bases with no gene match: 3. The CDR3 sequence is 15 residues long. Germline V gene sequence: CDR1 SGHTA, CDR2 FQGNSA. Written as DNA, the CDR3 is TGTGCCAGCAGCTTAGACAGGGGACCCACAGATACGCAGTATTTT. Protein sequence: CASSLDRGPTDTQYF. Supplemented by reference TRBV7-2 and TRBJ2-3, the full variable domain reads GAGVSQSPSNKVTEKGKDVELRCDPISGHTALYWYRQSLGQGLEFLIYFQGNSAPDKSGLPSDRFSAERTGGSVSTLTIQRTQQEDSAVYLCASSLDRGPTDTQYFGPGTRLTVL.

The gene calls are TRBV30 and TRBJ2-1; 11 bases are shared with TRBD1. CDR3 length: 15 amino acids. The ends lost 4 bases at V and 7 bases at J; junction bases unmatched: 9. The V gene's germline CDR1 is GTSNPN and CDR2 SVGIG (reference sequence). This CDR3 is CAWNRRGTGGNEQFF. Written as DNA, the CDR3 is TGTGCCTGGAACCGCCGGGGGACAGGGGGAAATGAGCAGTTCTTC.

The chain recombines TRBV6-5 with TRBJ1-2; possibly TRBD1 for D (5 bases). In germline, CDR1 is MNHEY, CDR2 SVGAGI. The CDR3 covers 15 residues. The V gene lost 2 bases and the J gene lost 6 bases, with 16 bases spanning the gap. This CDR3 reads CASSYLPHQGHGYTF. The CDR3 DNA is TGTGCCAGCAGTTACCTCCCTCATCAGGGCCATGGCTACACCTTC.

The CDR3 region is CASRVTRSNGYTF. In nucleotides, the CDR3 is TGTGCCAGCAGAGTTACCAGGTCGAATGGCTACACCTTC. The chain uses TRBV6-1 and TRBJ1-2; D is undetermined. CDR1 and CDR2 (germline): MNHNS, SASEGT. Between the trimmed V and J ends, which lost 6 bases and 6 bases, there was a span of 14 bases. The CDR3 contains 13 residues.

As concerns this clone: Since the CDR3 does not end with the conserved phenylalanine or tryptophan, this likely comes from a read error. The chain uses TRBV2 and TRBJ2-3, with D hard to call. Trimming shortened V by 6 bases and J by 2 bases, and 6 bases separated the two germline ends. This CDR3 region has 12 residues. CDR1 is SNHLY and CDR2 is FYNNEI in the germline V gene. The CDR3 DNA reads as TGTGCCAGCAGGGATGACACAGATACGCAGTATCTT. Amino acids: CASRDDTDTQYL.